This TCR beta chain was documented in a study of cytomegalovirus exposure and HLA in healthy donors. Comment on this clone: Its antigen is not known.

Germline CDR1 is SGHTA and CDR2 is FQGTGA. Unmatched junction bases numbered 2, after V lost 4 bases and J lost 6 bases. The CDR3 totals 14 residues. Overall study results and limits: A few of the chains that were CMV-associated were confirmed in vitro to be specific for CMV antigens. Across donors, most TCRs were seen rarely, yet some public ones were widespread. TCR beta V- and J-gene trimming was later associated with a missense DCLRE1C variant. As a later analysis showed, several of the most significant clusters appeared to be linked to common viral pathogens.

In the PCR, 60 Vbeta and 13 Jbeta primers were used. The assay was immunoSEQ multiplex PCR, and TCRdb's table has in-frame clones only and misses some. The sample lists 150,000 to 200,000 clones; roughly 80% were seen once. The receptor's source is a woman aged 45-65 years in good health and CMV-seronegative. The chain is built from TRBV7-3 and TRBJ1-6; 8 nucleotides agree with TRBD1. The sample consisted of PBMCs. The CDR3 sequence is CASSYQGANSPLHF. CDR3 DNA: TGTGCCAGCAGCTACCAGGGGGCTAATTCACCCCTCCACTTT.